The 5 T cell receptor beta chains below all came from one sample that was sequenced in a study of control samples from healthy donors and cancer patients (dated by TCRdb to the early 2020s). The library came from the immunoSEQ multiplex PCR assay. Drawn from immuneACCESS, this table holds only the in-frame rearrangements with V and J called that TCRdb kept. Clones are partly lost; checked studies trace under half to an unresolved V gene and leave the rest unexplained. Present in this sample are 140,000 to 150,000 clones, more than 85% of which were seen just once. About 3% of the sample is in the top ten clones. Specimen: blood. These receptor sequences come from a man aged 25 to 40 in good health.

This sequence joins TRBV25-1 and TRBJ1-6, with 7 bases identical to TRBD1. CDR1 and CDR2 (germline): MGHDK, SYGVNS. The trim removed 6 bases at V and 7 bases at J, leaving 9 bases unmatched. CDR3 size: 15 residues. The CDR3 loop reads CASSTPGQQNSPLHF. The CDR3 region has the DNA TGTGCCAGCAGCACCCCGGGACAGCAAAATTCACCCCTCCACTTT.

The chain carries TRBV3-1 (or the pseudogene TRBV3-2) and TRBJ2-2; a possible D gene is TRBD1 (6 bases). This CDR3 is 18 amino acids long. V dropped 1 base and J dropped 3 bases, with 18 bases sitting between them. Germline V gives CDR1 LGHDT, CDR2 YNNKEL (reference sequence). DNA for the CDR3: TGTGCCAGCAGCCAAGTTAGGGGGTTACGGGCCCACACCGGGGAGCTGTTTTTT. Residues: CASSQVRGLRAHTGELFF.

This chain links TRBV3-1 (or the pseudogene TRBV3-2) with TRBJ1-3; D remains ambiguous. Germline V gene sequence: CDR1 LGHDT, CDR2 YNNKEL (reference sequence). The CDR3 spans 17 residues. Trimming cost V 0 bases and J 5 bases, with 17 bases left between them. Here the CDR3 reads CASSQDVGGSIRNTIYF. CDR3 coding DNA: TGTGCCAGCAGCCAAGACGTTGGAGGGTCAATTCGAAACACCATATATTTT.

The chain carries TRBV6-1 and TRBJ2-1; perhaps D is TRBD1 or TRBD2 (6 bases each). V was clipped by 3 bases and J by 5 bases, with 14 bases between them. Germline V gene data show CDR1 as MNHNS and CDR2 as SASEGT. CDR3 length: 15 amino acids. CDR3 in DNA: TGTGCCAGCAGTGACCCTAGGGGGGCTGACAATGAGCAGTTCTTC. It translates to CASSDPRGADNEQFF.

The chain carries TRBV30 and TRBJ1-1; 7 bases are shared with TRBD1. V was pared by 3 bases and J by 3 bases, with 1 base of the junction left unmatched. This CDR3 is built from 12 residues. CDR1 is GTSNPN and CDR2 is SVGIG in the germline V gene (reference sequence). CDR3 coding DNA: TGTGCCTGGAGAAGGGGGCACACTGAAGCTTTCTTT. It codes for CAWRRGHTEAFF.